This T cell receptor (beta chain) was documented in a study of T cell changes during pregnancy in multiple sclerosis. This clone came up once. Here immunoSEQ multiplex PCR was the method, and the copy in TCRdb shows in-frame clones only, minus some. This table holds some 41,000 clones, 90% found once. This clonotype was obtained from a female donor with multiple sclerosis, enrolled in a pregnancy study. The sequenced sample was CD8+ T cells from peripheral blood mononuclear cells, obtained in the first trimester of pregnancy.

The CDR3 is CASRTTSGGMETQYF. The DNA for the CDR3 is TGTGCCAGCAGAACGACTAGCGGGGGGATGGAGACCCAGTACTTC. This chain links TRBV6-5 with TRBJ2-5; 13 bases match TRBD2. Germline CDR1 is MNHEY and CDR2 is SVGAGI. The CDR3 sequence is 15 residues long. Losses at the gene ends were 6 bases for V and 5 bases for J; bases not matched to a gene: 6.